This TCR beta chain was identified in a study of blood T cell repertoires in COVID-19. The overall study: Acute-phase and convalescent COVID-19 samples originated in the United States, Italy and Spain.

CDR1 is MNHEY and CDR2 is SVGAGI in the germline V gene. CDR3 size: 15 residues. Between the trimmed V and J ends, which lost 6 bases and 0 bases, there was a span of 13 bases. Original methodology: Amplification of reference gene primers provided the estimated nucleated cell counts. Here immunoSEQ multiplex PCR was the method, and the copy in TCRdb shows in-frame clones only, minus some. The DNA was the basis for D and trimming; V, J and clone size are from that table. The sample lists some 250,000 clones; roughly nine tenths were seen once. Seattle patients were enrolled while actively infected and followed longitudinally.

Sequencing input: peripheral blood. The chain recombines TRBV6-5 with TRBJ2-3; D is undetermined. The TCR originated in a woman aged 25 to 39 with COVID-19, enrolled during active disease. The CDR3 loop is CASRSLWRSTDTQYF. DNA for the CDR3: TGTGCCAGCAGAAGTCTCTGGCGGAGCACAGATACGCAGTATTTT.